One and the same sample provided the 22 T cell receptor beta chains below, sequenced in a study of early T cells in non-severe SARS-CoV-2 infection. TCRdb reprocessed the 5' RACE reads with MiXCR, giving one entry per CDR3 protein. The repertoire holds some 82,000 distinct CDR3 sequences, more than 10% seen once, with 4.4% in the top ten. The material was whole blood, obtained at baseline. The receptors originated from an adult who was a healthcare worker with PCR-confirmed SARS-CoV-2 infection or an uninfected control (not recorded which).

This clonotype was counted many times. The V and J genes are TRBV29-1 and TRBJ2-1; D remains ambiguous. Germline V lookup: CDR1 SQVTM, CDR2 ANQGSEA. The CDR3 totals 11 residues. V was clipped by 5 bases and J by 2 bases, with 4 bases between them. CDR3 in DNA: TGCAGCGTTAGGCCCTACAATGAGCAGTTCTTC. Translated: CSVRPYNEQFF.

The J gene is TRBJ2-5, the V gene TRBV4-1; 8 nucleotides match TRBD1. The CDR3 loop spans 15 amino acids. V gave up 4 bases and J gave up 7 bases; unmatched junction bases: 11. The germline V gene has CDR1 MGHRA and CDR2 YSYEKL. The CDR3 here is CASSPDRGDGRTQYF. CDR3 coding DNA: TGCGCCAGCAGCCCAGACAGGGGTGATGGTAGGACCCAGTACTTC.

The rearrangement links TRBV5-1 to TRBJ2-2, with D possibly TRBD2 on 5 matching bases. The CDR3 runs to 12 residues. Trimming took off 4 bases at V and 7 bases at J, with 8 bases between the two ends. The V gene's germline CDR1 is SGHRS and CDR2 YFSETQ. This CDR3 reads CASSHGGGELFF. In nucleotides, the CDR3 is TGCGCCAGCAGCCATGGAGGCGGGGAGCTGTTTTTT.

This clonotype has a handful of counts. CDR3 in amino acids: CASSLRPGTNNQPQHF. The CDR3 DNA sequence: TGTGCCAGCAGCCTCCGCCCCGGGACGAACAATCAGCCCCAGCATTTT. The chain has TRBV6-5 and TRBJ1-5; a weak D match, TRBD1 (5 bases). The germline V gene encodes CDR1 MNHEY and CDR2 SVGAGI. The length of the CDR3 is 16 residues. V lost 6 bases and J lost 3, with 18 bases in between.

The chain uses TRBV11-2 and TRBJ1-3; the D is unclear. The CDR3 has 12 residues. The V gene's germline CDR1 is SGHAT and CDR2 FQNNGV. Trimming removed 1 base at V and 2 bases at J, with 0 bases between. The CDR3 DNA reads TGTGCCAGCAGCTTAGCTGGAAACACCATATATTTT. Protein product: CASSLAGNTIYF.

The J gene is TRBJ2-1, the V gene TRBV27; D gene ambiguous. Germline assignment: CDR1 MNHEY and CDR2 SMNVEV (reference sequence). This CDR3 is 11 amino acids long. With 5 bases removed from V and 6 bases from J, the gap between germline ends came to 5 bases. CDR3 residues: CASSIRNEQFF. The CDR3 nucleotides read TGTGCCAGCAGTATCCGCAATGAGCAGTTCTTC.

This clonotype was seen many times. This sequence joins TRBV12-3 or TRBV12-4 and TRBJ2-5, with 7 bases matching TRBD1. There are 15 residues in the CDR3. J was trimmed by 2 bases and V by 6 bases; bases with no gene match: 9. The CDR3 protein is CASRPSGTEQETQYF. In nucleotides, the CDR3 is TGTGCCAGCAGACCTTCCGGGACAGAACAAGAGACCCAGTACTTC.

In its sample, this clonotype was seen many times. J is TRBJ2-1 and V is TRBV29-1; D is undetermined. CDR1 SQVTM and CDR2 ANQGSEA come from the germline V gene. The germline V and J ends were trimmed by 7 bases and 10 bases, with 11 bases remaining between them. The CDR3 is 10 amino acids. CDR3 DNA sequence: TGCAGCGCCGTGACAACCGAGCAGTTCTTC. This encodes CSAVTTEQFF.

V and J are TRBV6-5 and TRBJ2-7; 8 bases are shared with TRBD1. This CDR3 comprises 15 residues. V shed 2 bases, J shed 2 bases, and the junction held 5 bases outside the gene matches. CDR1 and CDR2 (germline): MNHEY, SVGAGI. CDR3 DNA sequence: TGTGCCAGCAGTTACGGACAGGGAAAAACCTACGAGCAGTACTTC. As protein: CASSYGQGKTYEQYF.

The DNA for the CDR3 is TGTGCCACCAGCAGCTGGACTAGCTCCACCGGGGAGCTGTTTTTT. The encoded protein is CATSSWTSSTGELFF. The rearrangement links TRBV15 to TRBJ2-2, with 8 bases identical to TRBD2. V shed 3 bases and J 4 bases; nucleotides not matched to a gene: 4. The CDR3 has 15 residues. Germline lookup yields CDR1 LNHNV and CDR2 YYDKDF (reference sequence).

The chain uses TRBV7-9 and TRBJ2-5, with D unclear. This CDR3 is built from 15 residues. Looked up from germline, CDR1 is SEHNR and CDR2 is FQNEAQ (reference sequence). V was clipped by 1 base and J by 5 bases, with 14 bases between them. The CDR3 region has the DNA TGTGCCAGCAGCTTAGTAACCGGGTATGAGGAGACCCAGTACTTC. This translates into CASSLVTGYEETQYF.

This clonotype was picked up a small number of times. The genes are TRBV7-7 and TRBJ1-1; D ambiguous. The CDR3 consists of 11 residues. Germline V lookup: CDR1 SSHAT, CDR2 FNYEAQ (reference sequence). The CDR3 DNA sequence: TGTGCTAGCCCCCTGAACACTGAAGCTTTCTTT. Its protein is CASPLNTEAFF. Variable domain in full (rest from reference TRBV7-7 and TRBJ1-1): GAGVSQSPRYKVTKRGQDVTLRCDPISSHATLYWYQQALGQGPEFLTYFNYEAQPDKSGLPSDRFSAERPEGSISTLTIQRTEQRDSAMYRCASPLNTEAFFGQGTRLTVV.

V usage is TRBV11-2 and J usage is TRBJ2-7, with D unresolved. Between the trimmed V and J ends, which lost 2 bases and 6 bases, there was a span of 2 bases. Germline loops: CDR1 SGHAT, CDR2 FQNNGV. The CDR3 is 10 amino acids. For the CDR3, the DNA is TGTGCCAGCAGCTTAAGCGAGCAGTACTTC. Its protein product is CASSLSEQYF.

This clonotype was observed many times. CDR3 DNA: TGTGCCAGCAGTTTAGGAGGGGCTCGGTACACTGAAGCTTTCTTT. Residues: CASSLGGARYTEAFF. The chain joins TRBV27 to TRBJ1-1; possible D gene TRBD1, 5 bases. Germline V CDR1 and CDR2: MNHEY, SMNVEV (reference sequence). CDR3 size: 15 residues. Trimming took 2 bases from V and 3 from J, leaving 13 bases between them.

This clonotype was counted at least ten times. The rearrangement joins TRBV19 to TRBJ2-5; D perhaps matches TRBD2 (6 bases). This CDR3 is built from 13 residues. Per the germline V gene, CDR1 is LNHDA and CDR2 is SQIVND (reference sequence). Trimming cost V 1 base and J 5 bases, with 8 bases left between them. The CDR3 coding sequence is TGTGCCAGTAGTATAGGGAGGGTGGAGACCCAGTACTTC. It encodes CASSIGRVETQYF.

This clonotype was seen more than once but under ten times. V and J are TRBV29-1 and TRBJ2-4, with 13 bases identical to TRBD2. In germline, CDR1 is SQVTM, CDR2 ANQGSEA. This CDR3 is 18 amino acids long. Losses at the gene ends were 6 bases for V and 1 base for J; bases not matched to a gene: 12. The CDR3 region is CSVRRTSGSPGAKNIQYF. CDR3 nucleotide sequence: TGCAGCGTACGTCGGACTAGCGGGAGCCCCGGGGCCAAAAACATTCAGTACTTC.

This clonotype is a singleton in its sample. The rearrangement links TRBV7-9 to TRBJ1-1, with no clear D. Germline V gene lookup returns CDR1 SEHNR and CDR2 FQNEAQ (reference sequence). The CDR3 runs 14 residues. Trimming took 5 bases from V and 6 from J, leaving 16 bases between them. CDR3 in DNA: TGTGCCAGCAGCCCGGGCCCCCCGGTGGCTGAAGCTTTCTTT. It encodes CASSPGPPVAEAFF.

The V and J genes are TRBV7-9 and TRBJ2-7, with D possibly matching TRBD1 (5 bases). V was cut by 6 bases and J by 3 bases, with 18 bases left in between. CDR1 and CDR2 from the germline V gene are SEHNR and FQNEAQ (reference sequence). This CDR3 has 15 amino acids. This chain's CDR3 is CASSPLSAQGYEQYF. The CDR3 nucleotides read TGTGCCAGCAGTCCTCTTTCAGCGCAGGGCTACGAGCAGTACTTC.

This clonotype was detected a few times. The chain has TRBV6-1 and TRBJ2-3, with a possible D match to TRBD2 (6 bases). Germline values: CDR1 MNHNS, CDR2 SASEGT. The CDR3 covers 13 residues. CDR3 loop: CATEGLSTDTQYF. The CDR3 DNA reads as TGTGCGACGGAGGGGCTCAGCACAGATACGCAGTATTTT.

This clonotype was detected ten times or more. This chain links TRBV5-1 with TRBJ1-6; D gene uncertain. Germline V gene sequence: CDR1 SGHRS, CDR2 YFSETQ. This CDR3 has 15 residues. V was pared by 0 bases and J by 0 bases, with 4 bases between. The CDR3 sequence: CASSLEGSYNSPLHF. The CDR3 DNA is TGCGCCAGCAGCTTGGAGGGCTCCTATAATTCACCCCTCCACTTT.

In its sample, this clonotype was seen once. V usage is TRBV21-1 and J usage is TRBJ1-5; TRBD1, the table's D call, was not compared with the DNA. TRBV21-1 represents a pseudogene. The CDR3 consists of 14 residues. The CDR3 region has the DNA TGTGCCAGCAAGCCGACGGCAGGGGGGCATCCCCAGCATTTT. Its protein is CASKPTAGGHPQHF.

The chain has TRBV10-1 and TRBJ2-1, with no clear D. CDR1 and CDR2 from the germline V gene are WNHNN and SYGVQD (reference sequence). CDR3 length: 13 residues. V was pared by 2 bases and J by 6 bases, with 8 bases between. The CDR3 protein is CASSEPPRNEQFF. The CDR3 DNA follows: TGCGCCAGCAGTGAGCCACCCCGCAATGAGCAGTTCTTC.